These 21 T cell receptor beta chains originate from one sample sequenced in a study of cytotoxic CD8 clonotypes in ibrutinib-treated CLL. The method was immunoSEQ multiplex PCR; TCRdb's version includes in-frame clones alone and lacks a portion of them. The repertoire includes some 150,000 clones, 70% to 80% of them detected once, and 9.5% to 15% sits in the top ten. The material sequenced was PBMCs, taken after 12 months of ibrutinib treatment. The receptor set was obtained from a human donor with chronic lymphocytic leukemia.

The chain uses TRBV4-1 and TRBJ1-5; 7 bases line up with TRBD1. V lost 2 bases to trimming and J lost 3 bases; unmatched junction nucleotides: 7. Germline values: CDR1 MGHRA, CDR2 YSYEKL. There are 16 residues in the CDR3. The CDR3 loop is CASSQTRQGNNQPQHF. CDR3 coding DNA: TGCGCCAGCAGCCAAACAAGACAGGGCAACAATCAGCCCCAGCATTTT.

This clone has a single count. The V gene is TRBV7-6, the J gene TRBJ2-7, with D perhaps matching TRBD1 (5 bases). The CDR3 runs to 15 residues. Germline lookup yields CDR1 SGHVS and CDR2 FNYEAQ. Trimming pared 0 bases from V and 2 bases from J, leaving 11 bases between. The CDR3: CASSLAPGQAYEQYF. The CDR3, as DNA: TGTGCCAGCAGCTTAGCTCCCGGACAAGCCTACGAGCAGTACTTC.

The rearrangement joins TRBV4-3 to TRBJ2-3; 7 nucleotides align to TRBD2. The CDR3 sequence is 16 residues long. The germline V gene has CDR1 LGHNA and CDR2 YSLEER. Losses at the gene ends were 0 bases for V and 0 bases for J; bases not matched to a gene: 3. CDR3 nucleotide sequence: TGCGCCAGCAGCCAAGAGGCTAGCGGTAGCACAGATACGCAGTATTTT. Encoded protein: CASSQEASGSTDTQYF.

The CDR3 bases are TGTGCCAGCAGCCTAGGGTCCCCCTCCTACGAGCAGTACTTC. This gives the protein CASSLGSPSYEQYF. The chain is built from TRBV7-6 and TRBJ2-7; unclear D gene. The germline V gene encodes CDR1 SGHVS and CDR2 FNYEAQ. The CDR3 runs to 14 residues. Trimming pared 5 bases from V and 0 bases from J, leaving 11 bases between.

The genes are TRBV5-1 and TRBJ2-1, with a tentative D call TRBD1 (5 bases). CDR3 length: 15 residues. Trimming stripped 0 bases from V and 4 bases from J, with 11 bases between. Germline assignment: CDR1 SGHRS and CDR2 YFSETQ. CDR3 protein: CASSLGDRRYNEQFF. Written as DNA, the CDR3 is TGCGCCAGCAGCTTGGGAGACAGAAGGTACAATGAGCAGTTCTTC.

The J gene is TRBJ2-7, the V gene TRBV18; 9 nucleotides match TRBD1. The CDR3 contains 14 residues. V shed 4 bases, J shed 5 bases, and the junction held 6 bases outside the gene matches. Germline V lookup: CDR1 KGHSH, CDR2 LQKENI. The CDR3 loop is CASSQTTGGDEQYF. CDR3 in DNA: TGTGCCAGCTCACAAACAACAGGGGGCGACGAGCAGTACTTC.

This chain connects TRBV7-3 to TRBJ2-1, with D perhaps TRBD2 (6 bases). Deletions cut 2 bases from V and 8 bases from J, with 10 bases between. The germline gives CDR1 SGHTA, CDR2 FQGTGA. This CDR3 contains 13 residues. CDR3 nucleotide sequence: TGTGCCAGCAGCTTAGCCGGGAGCGATGAGCAGTTCTTC. It is translated as CASSLAGSDEQFF.

A word on this clone: The sample carries other DNA sequences with the same CDR3. The rearrangement joins TRBV10-3 to TRBJ1-5, with D possibly matching TRBD1 (5 bases). CDR1 is ENHRY, CDR2 SYGVKD, per germline. The CDR3 is 14 amino acids. V lost 3 bases to trimming and J lost 7 bases, with 13 bases between them. The CDR3 loop reads CAISERQGDQPQHF. DNA for the CDR3: TGTGCCATCAGTGAACGTCAGGGCGACCAGCCCCAGCATTTT.

There are a few counts of this clone. The J gene is TRBJ1-5, the V gene TRBV5-6; 7 bases fit TRBD1. V shed 3 bases and J 4 bases; nucleotides not matched to a gene: 10. Looked up from germline, CDR1 is SGHDT and CDR2 is YYEEEE. The CDR3 totals 16 residues. CDR3 sequence (DNA): TGTGCCAGCAGCTACGGGACAGAGATTTTTAATCAGCCCCAGCATTTT. Translated, it gives CASSYGTEIFNQPQHF.

This clone was counted a single time. The rearrangement joins TRBV7-9 to TRBJ2-5; a weak D match, TRBD1 (5 bases). The CDR3 runs to 13 residues. V lost 4 bases and J lost 4, with 10 bases in between. CDR1 and CDR2 (germline): SEHNR, FQNEAQ (reference sequence). The CDR3: CASSYQGGETQYF. DNA for the CDR3: TGTGCCAGCAGCTATCAGGGCGGAGAGACCCAGTACTTC.

This clone was found a few times. J is TRBJ2-5 and V is TRBV6-1; D not resolved. CDR1 MNHNS and CDR2 SASEGT come from the germline V gene. Deletions cut 3 bases from V and 4 bases from J, with 12 bases between. The CDR3 has 14 amino acids. The CDR3 loop is CASSDMVSRETQYF. The CDR3 coding sequence is TGTGCCAGCAGTGATATGGTCTCGAGAGAGACCCAGTACTTC.

In its sample, this clone was seen a few times. The chain links TRBV5-4 to TRBJ2-1; tentative D call: TRBD2 (5 bases). This CDR3 comprises 12 residues. Germline CDR1 SGHNT, CDR2 YYREEE (reference sequence). The V end lost 3 bases, the J end lost 8 bases, and 9 bases lay between the germline ends. CDR3: CASSSGFHEQFF. In nucleotides, the CDR3 is TGTGCCAGCAGCTCGGGATTTCATGAGCAGTTCTTC.

The V gene is TRBV6-1, the J gene TRBJ1-3; no definite D call. CDR1 is MNHNS, CDR2 SASEGT, per germline. The CDR3 sequence is 16 residues long. Trimming cost V 0 bases and J 0 bases, with 9 bases left between them. The CDR3 here is CASSEAGTYSGNTIYF. The CDR3 DNA reads TGTGCCAGCAGTGAAGCGGGAACCTACTCTGGAAACACCATATATTTT.

This chain links TRBV5-6 with TRBJ2-1, with 8 positions matching TRBD2. The CDR3 runs to 15 residues. Germline V gene data show CDR1 as SGHDT and CDR2 as YYEEEE. V gave up 3 bases and J gave up 0 bases; unmatched junction bases: 2. Here the CDR3 DNA reads TGTGCCAGCAGCTCGGGAGGGCTCTCCTACAATGAGCAGTTCTTC. This codes for CASSSGGLSYNEQFF.

The genes are TRBV7-9 and TRBJ2-7; D not resolved. V was clipped by 5 bases and J by 4 bases, with 12 bases between them. CDR1 SEHNR and CDR2 FQNEAQ come from the germline V gene (reference sequence). This CDR3 has 13 amino acids. The CDR3 coding sequence is TGTGCCAGCAGCCGTATGGCGGAATACGAGCAGTACTTC. Translation gives CASSRMAEYEQYF.

This chain connects TRBV5-1 to TRBJ2-7; TRBD2 agrees at 14 bases. CDR1 is SGHRS, CDR2 YFSETQ, per germline. The ends lost 3 bases at V and 4 bases at J; junction bases unmatched: 9. This CDR3 spans 17 amino acids. The CDR3 coding sequence is TGCGCCAGCAGCTGGGGACTAGCGGGGGTGATCCCTTACGAGCAGTACTTC. Its protein is CASSWGLAGVIPYEQYF.

The genes are TRBV7-9 and TRBJ1-1; D remains unclear. From germline, CDR1 is SEHNR and CDR2 FQNEAQ (reference sequence). Trimming removed 2 bases at V and 3 bases at J, with 4 bases between. The CDR3 is 12 residues long. CDR3 protein: CASSLMDTEAFF. In nucleotides, the CDR3 is TGTGCCAGCAGCTTAATGGACACTGAAGCTTTCTTT.

This chain joins TRBV30 and TRBJ2-2; D may match TRBD1 or TRBD2 (7 bases each). This CDR3 is built from 14 residues. Germline CDR1 reads GTSNPN; CDR2 reads SVGIG (reference sequence). Between the trimmed V and J ends, which lost 4 bases and 5 bases, there was a span of 14 bases. CDR3 in DNA: TGTGCCTGGAAGCGGGACAGAGAAACCGGGGAGCTGTTTTTT. Amino acids: CAWKRDRETGELFF. The variable domain in full, with the rest retrieved from reference TRBV30 and TRBJ2-2, is SQTIHQWPATLVQPVGSPLSLECTVEGTSNPNLYWYRQAAGRGLQLLFYSVGIGQISSEVPQNLSASRPQDRQFILSSKKLLLSDSGFYLCAWKRDRETGELFFGEGSRLTVL.

J is TRBJ2-3 and V is TRBV29-1; no clear D. Germline V gene lookup returns CDR1 SQVTM and CDR2 ANQGSEA. The V end was cut by 3 bases, the J end by 10 bases, with 14 bases between. The CDR3 length is 12 residues. The CDR3 spells CSVDPGGNAQYF. CDR3 bases: TGCAGCGTTGATCCAGGCGGCAATGCGCAGTATTTT.

The chain is built from TRBV5-3 and TRBJ1-1, with D unresolved. TRBV5-3 is filed as an ORF, its function uncertain. V lost 2 bases and J 0 bases, leaving 5 bases between the germline ends. The CDR3 has 13 residues. CDR3 nucleotide sequence: TGTGCCAGAAGCTTCCTAATGAACACTGAAGCTTTCTTT. Its translation: CARSFLMNTEAFF.

The chain couples TRBV5-5 to TRBJ2-7, with TRBD2 identical over 15 bases. With 4 bases clipped from V and 6 bases from J, the junction kept 14 bases outside the gene matches. The CDR3 has 18 amino acids. Per germline, CDR1 SGHKS and CDR2 YYEKEE (reference sequence). The CDR3 DNA sequence: TGTGCCAGCAGCATCGGACTAGCGGGAGGGCCGAGCCCAAGCGAGCAGTACTTC. It specifies CASSIGLAGGPSPSEQYF.